This entry lists 18 T cell receptor beta chains sequenced from one sample in a study of blood T cell repertoires in COVID-19. Sequencing used immunoSEQ multiplex PCR; TCRdb keeps in-frame clones, though not all of them. The data show a few hundred thousand clones, over 75% seen once. Sequencing was performed on peripheral blood. The source of these receptors is a woman aged 55-70 years with acute or convalescent COVID-19.

The chain employs TRBV5-1 and TRBJ1-1; D might be TRBD1 (5 bases). CDR1 is SGHRS, CDR2 YFSETQ, per germline. Trimming removed 0 bases from V and 6 bases from J, with 15 bases in between. This CDR3 is 15 amino acids long. This CDR3 reads CASSLVASGGAEAFF. The CDR3 DNA sequence: TGCGCCAGCAGCTTGGTCGCCTCCGGGGGGGCTGAAGCTTTCTTT.

J is TRBJ1-5 and V is TRBV2, with 7 nucleotides matching TRBD1. This CDR3 region has 15 residues. Unmatched junction bases numbered 5, after V lost 4 bases and J lost 2 bases. CDR1 is SNHLY and CDR2 is FYNNEI in the germline V gene. The CDR3 protein is CASSGGTAGNQPQHF. The CDR3 nucleotides are TGTGCCAGCAGTGGCGGGACAGCGGGCAATCAGCCCCAGCATTTT.

The chain carries TRBV9 and TRBJ1-5; D is uncertain. Germline V gene lookup returns CDR1 SGDLS and CDR2 YYNGEE. The CDR3 is made up of 15 amino acids. Deletions cut 0 bases from V and 4 bases from J, with 11 bases between. CDR3 nucleotides: TGTGCCAGCAGCGTAGGCCCGGGCGGGAATCAGCCCCAGCATTTT. It yields the protein CASSVGPGGNQPQHF.

The J gene is TRBJ2-7, the V gene TRBV21-1; TRBD2 is the table's D call and was not checked against the DNA. TRBV21-1 is deemed a pseudogene. This CDR3 contains 15 residues. CDR3 DNA: TGTGCCAGCAGCCCAAGCGCCCCTCGTCCCTACGAGCAGTACTTC. Its protein product is CASSPSAPRPYEQYF.

This clone has only one observation. The gene calls are TRBV4-3 and TRBJ1-3; D is unresolved. Germline lookup yields CDR1 LGHNA and CDR2 YSLEER. Trimming removed 1 base from V and 4 bases from J, with 5 bases in between. CDR3 length: 13 amino acids. Here the CDR3 DNA reads TGCGCCAGCAGCCAAGGCGTCGGAAACACCATATATTTT. Its translation is CASSQGVGNTIYF.

The chain uses TRBV6-5 and TRBJ1-2; D unclear. Trimming left V 7 bases short and J 4 bases short, with 16 bases between. Germline-derived CDR1 and CDR2 are MNHEY and SVGAGI. The CDR3 is made up of 14 amino acids. The CDR3 spells CASTLREAVYGYTF. The CDR3, as DNA: TGTGCCAGCACCTTAAGGGAGGCGGTCTATGGCTACACCTTC.

This sequence joins TRBV5-4 and TRBJ2-7, with 9 bases that match TRBD1. Germline CDR1 is SGHNT and CDR2 is YYREEE (reference sequence). The CDR3 covers 16 residues. The ends lost 3 bases at V and 0 bases at J; junction bases unmatched: 7. The CDR3 spells CASSWGGTGSSYEQYF. Written as DNA, the CDR3 is TGTGCCAGCAGCTGGGGCGGGACAGGGAGCTCCTACGAGCAGTACTTC.

On this clone itself: The sample holds other DNA sequences that translate to the same CDR3. The V and J genes are TRBV2 and TRBJ2-7; 10 positions match TRBD1. The CDR3 has 13 residues. The V and J ends lost 7 bases and 4 bases, in that order; junction bases with no gene match: 4. The germline V gene has CDR1 SNHLY and CDR2 FYNNEI. Here the CDR3 reads CASIRDRGYEQYF. The CDR3 nucleotides are TGTGCCAGCATCCGGGACAGGGGATACGAGCAGTACTTC.

This clone occurred a few times. The chain is built from TRBV27 and TRBJ2-3; possible D gene TRBD1, 6 bases. CDR1 and CDR2 from the germline V gene are MNHEY and SMNVEV (reference sequence). The CDR3 totals 14 residues. Trimming took 9 bases from V and 1 from J, leaving 14 bases between them. CDR3 sequence: CASSWGRGTDTQYF. CDR3 nucleotides: TGTGCCAGTAGCTGGGGGCGGGGCACAGATACGCAGTATTTT.

This chain connects TRBV28 to TRBJ1-2; 12 bases are a match to TRBD1. With V trimmed by 7 bases and J by 4 bases, 4 bases remained unmatched. The germline V gene has CDR1 MDHEN and CDR2 SYDVKM. The CDR3 spans 14 residues. For the CDR3, the DNA is TGTGCCAGCACTTGGGGACAGGGGGCCTATGGCTACACCTTC. Translating gives CASTWGQGAYGYTF.

CDR3 sequence: CATFRRGYSETQYF. The DNA of the CDR3 is TGTGCCACTTTTAGAAGAGGGTATTCAGAGACCCAGTACTTC. The chain carries TRBV28 and TRBJ2-5, with D maybe TRBD2 (5 bases). The CDR3 loop spans 14 amino acids. The germline CDR1 and CDR2 sequences are MDHEN and SYDVKM. V was clipped by 10 bases and J by 4 bases, with 19 bases between them. Full variable domain (outside the CDR3, taken from reference TRBV28 and TRBJ2-5): DVKVTQSSRYLVKRTGEKVFLECVQDMDHENMFWYRQDPGLGLRLIYFSYDVKMKEKGDIPEGYSVSREKKERFSLILESASTNQTSMYLCATFRRGYSETQYFGPGTRLLVL.

On this clone itself: In the same sample, other DNA sequences code for this CDR3. Written as DNA, the CDR3 is TGCAGCGTTGAAGGGAGCACTGAAGCTTTCTTT. Residues: CSVEGSTEAFF. J is TRBJ1-1 and V is TRBV29-1; D unclear. Germline V gene sequence: CDR1 SQVTM, CDR2 ANQGSEA. Trimming cost V 1 base and J 4 bases, with 4 bases left between them. The CDR3 extends over 11 amino acids.

V and J are TRBV6-4 and TRBJ2-3, with 7 positions matching TRBD1. CDR1 and CDR2 (germline): MRHNA, SNTAGT. V was clipped by 6 bases and J by 0 bases; unmatched bases: 6. The CDR3 extends over 15 amino acids. This CDR3 reads CASSPTGISTDTQYF. Written as DNA, the CDR3 is TGTGCCAGCAGCCCGACAGGGATTAGCACAGATACGCAGTATTTT.

The V call is TRBV3-1 (or the pseudogene TRBV3-2), the J call TRBJ2-1, with D unclear. The CDR3 covers 15 residues. V gave up 0 bases and J gave up 1 base, with 7 bases separating them. Germline loops: CDR1 LGHDT, CDR2 YNNKEL (reference sequence). The CDR3 reads CASSQDRPSYNEQFF. CDR3 coding DNA: TGTGCCAGCAGCCAAGACAGGCCTTCCTACAATGAGCAGTTCTTC.

In DNA, the CDR3 is TGTGCCAGCAGCTCCCCCGCGGCCCCCTACGAGCAGTACTTC. Protein sequence: CASSSPAAPYEQYF. The V and J genes are TRBV5-6 and TRBJ2-7; no clear D gene. V gave up 3 bases and J gave up 2 bases, with 12 bases separating them. Germline CDR1 SGHDT, CDR2 YYEEEE. There are 14 residues in the CDR3.

A word on this clone: Other DNA sequences from this sample encode an identical CDR3 as well. The rearrangement joins TRBV6-5 to TRBJ1-1, with D possibly being TRBD1 (5 bases). The CDR3 is 13 residues long. Germline V CDR1 and CDR2: MNHEY, SVGAGI. V lost 2 bases and J lost 2, with 6 bases in between. The CDR3: CASSYGTNTEAFF. CDR3 coding DNA: TGTGCCAGCAGTTACGGGACTAACACTGAAGCTTTCTTT.

This chain joins TRBV7-6 and TRBJ1-5; no definite D call. Between the trimmed V and J ends, which lost 5 bases and 0 bases, there was a span of 11 bases. The CDR3 consists of 15 residues. The germline V gene has CDR1 SGHVS and CDR2 FNYEAQ. CDR3 nucleotides: TGTGCCAGCAGCCTCACGGCGGTTAGCAATCAGCCCCAGCATTTT. This encodes CASSLTAVSNQPQHF. The full variable domain, with the rest looked up from reference TRBV7-6 and TRBJ1-5, is GAGVSQSPRYKVTKRGQDVALRCDPISGHVSLYWYRQALGQGPEFLTYFNYEAQQDKSGLPNDRFSAERPEGSISTLTIQRTEQRDSAMYRCASSLTAVSNQPQHFGDGTRLSIL.

CDR3 nucleotide sequence: TGTGCCAGCAGCTCGAAACCACAGGGGATCGACGGCTACACCTTC. Its translation: CASSSKPQGIDGYTF. The chain has TRBV11-2 and TRBJ1-2, with TRBD1 matching 7 bases. The germline CDR1 and CDR2 sequences are SGHAT and FQNNGV. V dropped 4 bases and J dropped 8; count of bases not matched to a gene: 13. The CDR3 is made up of 15 amino acids.